One sample yielded the 21 T cell receptor beta chains listed below, sequenced in a study of T-cell reconstitution after alpha-beta-depleted transplantation in children. Unique molecular identifiers were incorporated during preparation of the TCRbeta library. A single record per CDR3 protein comes from TCRdb applying MiXCR to the PCR reads. This sample carries fewer than 700,000 distinct CDR3 sequences, 13% of them seen once, and the ten largest clones take about 2%. Source: PBMCs, mostly from graft donor cells, taken 360 days after TCRalphabeta/CD19-depleted stem cell transplant. These TCRs come from a male patient aged 10-17 years who had a stem cell transplant for acute myeloid leukemia, so the T cells may come from the graft donor.

The sample holds many counts of this clonotype. The chain employs TRBV30 and TRBJ2-2; no firm D call. The CDR3 consists of 11 residues. Germline CDR1 is GTSNPN and CDR2 is SVGIG (reference sequence). V lost 5 bases and J lost 2, with 3 bases in between. CDR3 loop: CAWGNTGELFF. The CDR3 DNA sequence: TGTGCCTGGGGTAACACCGGGGAGCTGTTTTTT.

This clonotype was seen a handful of times. V is TRBV29-1 and J is TRBJ2-7; D tentatively fits TRBD1 or TRBD2 (8 bases each). CDR3 length equals 18 residues. CDR1 and CDR2 from the germline V gene are SQVTM and ANQGSEA. With 6 bases removed from V and 2 bases from J, the gap between germline ends came to 29 bases. As DNA, the CDR3 is TGCAGCGTGATCCGGGACAGGACCCAGCGGGAGAGGGCCTACGAGCAGTACTTC. Protein sequence: CSVIRDRTQRERAYEQYF.

This clonotype has at least ten counts. V gene TRBV4-3 combines with J gene TRBJ2-6; D unclear. Germline-derived CDR1 and CDR2 are LGHNA and YSLEER. The CDR3 sequence is 16 residues long. V was shortened by 2 bases and J by 0 bases, with 8 bases between the two germline ends. The CDR3 DNA follows: TGCGCCAGCAGCCAAAAGGTCCTCTCTGGGGCCAACGTCCTGACTTTC. Its protein product is CASSQKVLSGANVLTF.

This chain links TRBV4-3 with TRBJ2-3; D is possibly TRBD1 or TRBD2 (5 bases each). V was shortened by 1 base and J by 4 bases, with 18 bases between the two germline ends. The CDR3 contains 17 residues. CDR1 LGHNA and CDR2 YSLEER come from the germline V gene. For the CDR3, the DNA is TGCGCCAGCAGCCAAGGGGGTCGGGACCCCGGGGCAGATACGCAGTATTTT. Translating it yields CASSQGGRDPGADTQYF.

This clonotype has ten or more counts. V usage is TRBV29-1 and J usage is TRBJ2-7; 9 bases fit TRBD1. CDR3 length: 12 amino acids. The J segment lost 3 bases and the V segment lost 8 bases, leaving 5 bases of the junction unmatched. Germline-derived CDR1 and CDR2 are SQVTM and ANQGSEA. The CDR3 DNA is TGCAGCACGAGACAGGGGGACTACGAGCAGTACTTC. It specifies CSTRQGDYEQYF.

This clonotype appeared many times. The J gene is TRBJ1-3, the V gene TRBV28; maybe TRBD1 (5 bases). V dropped 7 bases and J dropped 3 bases, with 22 bases sitting between them. The CDR3 is made up of 17 amino acids. Germline V gene lookup returns CDR1 MDHEN and CDR2 SYDVKM. The CDR3: CASNRGRVWAYGNTIYF. The CDR3 nucleotides are TGTGCCAGCAATCGAGGCAGGGTTTGGGCGTATGGAAACACCATATATTTT. The whole variable domain, filled in from reference TRBV28 and TRBJ1-3, reads DVKVTQSSRYLVKRTGEKVFLECVQDMDHENMFWYRQDPGLGLRLIYFSYDVKMKEKGDIPEGYSVSREKKERFSLILESASTNQTSMYLCASNRGRVWAYGNTIYFGEGSWLTVV.

The chain recombines TRBV20-1 with TRBJ2-3, with D possibly being TRBD2 (5 bases). V gave up 2 bases and J gave up 0 bases, with 12 bases separating them. Germline-derived CDR1 and CDR2 are DFQATT and SNEGSKA (reference sequence). This CDR3 comprises 15 residues. The DNA of the CDR3 is TGCAGTGCTAGATCCCCAGGCGGGAGCACAGATACGCAGTATTTT. Amino acid sequence: CSARSPGGSTDTQYF.

This clonotype was detected many times. The genes are TRBV5-6 and TRBJ2-7; tentative D call: TRBD2 (5 bases). The V end lost 4 bases, the J end lost 2 bases, and 13 bases lay between the germline ends. The CDR3 is 14 residues long. Per the germline V gene, CDR1 is SGHDT and CDR2 is YYEEEE. The CDR3 nucleotides are TGTGCCAGCAGCCTCAGCGGAGGCACCTACGAGCAGTACTTC. Translated, it gives CASSLSGGTYEQYF.

The chain joins TRBV14 to TRBJ2-7; D perhaps matches TRBD2 (5 bases). The CDR3 has 17 amino acids. V was pared by 2 bases and J by 3 bases, with 20 bases between. Germline-derived CDR1 and CDR2 are SGHDN and FVKESK. The DNA of the CDR3 is TGTGCCAGCAGCCAACTAACAGTCCCTCTTCGGGACTACGAGCAGTACTTC. It specifies CASSQLTVPLRDYEQYF.

V and J are TRBV28 and TRBJ2-7, with a possible D match to TRBD2 (6 bases). CDR1 is MDHEN, CDR2 SYDVKM, per germline. V lost 10 bases and J 2 bases, leaving 12 bases between the germline ends. The CDR3 length is 12 residues. CDR3: CAIRGLTYEQYF. CDR3 in DNA: TGTGCCATAAGGGGACTTACCTACGAGCAGTACTTC. Variable domain in full (rest from reference TRBV28 and TRBJ2-7): DVKVTQSSRYLVKRTGEKVFLECVQDMDHENMFWYRQDPGLGLRLIYFSYDVKMKEKGDIPEGYSVSREKKERFSLILESASTNQTSMYLCAIRGLTYEQYFGPGTRLTVT.

This clonotype was seen only a few times. This sequence joins TRBV11-2 and TRBJ1-1; 7 positions agree with TRBD1. The V segment lost 7 bases and the J segment 1 base; nucleotides outside the gene matches: 15. CDR1 is SGHAT, CDR2 FQNNGV, per germline. The CDR3 is 17 residues long. The CDR3 loop reads CASKPATWRQGNTEAFF. The CDR3 coding sequence is TGTGCCAGCAAACCAGCCACCTGGCGACAGGGGAACACTGAAGCTTTCTTT.

J is TRBJ2-1 and V is TRBV6-2 or TRBV6-3, with 9 nucleotides matching TRBD2. The CDR3 is made up of 16 amino acids. Per the germline V gene, CDR1 is MNHEY and CDR2 is SVGEGT. The V and J ends lost 6 bases and 3 bases, in that order; junction bases with no gene match: 9. The CDR3 bases are TGTGCCAGCAGCAGACCGGGACTAGCCAGCTACAATGAGCAGTTCTTC. It yields the protein CASSRPGLASYNEQFF.

The V gene is TRBV28, the J gene TRBJ1-2; D ambiguous. Per the germline V gene, CDR1 is MDHEN and CDR2 is SYDVKM. CDR3 length equals 11 residues. V was cut by 5 bases and J by 6 bases, with 7 bases left in between. CDR3 region: CASSRHHGYTF. CDR3 in DNA: TGTGCCAGCAGTCGACACCATGGCTACACCTTC.

This clonotype was picked up many times. V usage is TRBV7-6 and J usage is TRBJ2-2; 7 bases match TRBD2. The germline gives CDR1 SGHVS, CDR2 FNYEAQ. V lost 5 bases, J lost 4 bases, and 7 bases stayed unmatched. CDR3 length: 15 amino acids. The CDR3 DNA is TGTGCCAGCAGCGCACGTAGCGGGCGCACCGGGGAGCTGTTTTTT. Its protein product is CASSARSGRTGELFF.

This clonotype was detected only a few times. J is TRBJ1-5 and V is TRBV20-1; 7 bases align to TRBD1. The trim removed 5 bases at V and 0 bases at J, leaving 7 bases unmatched. The germline V gene has CDR1 DFQATT and CDR2 SNEGSKA (reference sequence). The CDR3 is 15 amino acids. The CDR3 DNA sequence: TGCAGTGCTCCGACAGGGCACTATAGCAATCAGCCCCAGCATTTT. Its protein product is CSAPTGHYSNQPQHF.

This clonotype was seen more than once but under ten times. V usage is TRBV4-2 and J usage is TRBJ2-7, with TRBD1 matching 12 bases. From germline, CDR1 is LGHNA and CDR2 YNFKEQ. V lost 0 bases to trimming and J lost 7 bases; unmatched junction nucleotides: 4. The CDR3 length is 15 residues. CDR3 region: CASSQEGQGAWEQYF. CDR3 coding DNA: TGTGCCAGCAGCCAAGAGGGACAGGGGGCTTGGGAGCAGTACTTC.

V is TRBV6-5 and J is TRBJ2-5; 7 positions agree with TRBD1. The CDR3 is 18 residues long. Germline CDR1 reads MNHEY; CDR2 reads SVGAGI. Unmatched junction bases numbered 17, after V lost 2 bases and J lost 5 bases. Here the CDR3 reads CASSYTPIRQGREETQYF. The CDR3 coding sequence is TGTGCCAGCAGTTACACCCCCATAAGACAGGGAAGAGAGGAGACCCAGTACTTC.

V and J are TRBV24-1 and TRBJ2-7, with 7 bases lining up with TRBD2. The germline CDR1 and CDR2 sequences are KGHDR and SFDVKD. With 4 bases clipped from V and 0 bases from J, the junction kept 2 bases outside the gene matches. There are 14 residues in the CDR3. The CDR3 reads CATSEGGGSYEQYF. In DNA, the CDR3 is TGTGCCACCAGTGAGGGCGGGGGCTCCTACGAGCAGTACTTC.

This clonotype was detected only a few times. V and J are TRBV20-1 and TRBJ2-7; D tentatively reads TRBD1 or TRBD2 (5 bases each). Germline CDR1 DFQATT, CDR2 SNEGSKA (reference sequence). This CDR3 has 12 amino acids. The CDR3 sequence is CRGEGKGYEQYF. CDR3 nucleotides: TGCAGGGGTGAGGGGAAAGGGTACGAGCAGTACTTC.

In this sample, this clonotype turned up a few times. The chain combines TRBV20-1 with TRBJ1-1, with 9 bases that match TRBD1. With V trimmed by 4 bases and J by 0 bases, 3 bases remained unmatched. Germline V gene sequence: CDR1 DFQATT, CDR2 SNEGSKA (reference sequence). This CDR3 spans 14 amino acids. The CDR3 DNA sequence: TGCAGTGCTAAGGGACAGGGATTGAACACTGAAGCTTTCTTT. Encoded protein: CSAKGQGLNTEAFF.

V gene TRBV19 combines with J gene TRBJ2-3; D is perhaps TRBD2 (7 bases). Trimming shortened V by 4 bases and J by 0 bases, and 17 bases separated the two germline ends. CDR3 length equals 17 residues. Germline V gene data show CDR1 as LNHDA and CDR2 as SQIVND (reference sequence). CDR3 protein: CASSSPRGAGSTDTQYF. In nucleotides, the CDR3 is TGTGCCAGTAGTAGCCCCCGGGGGGCGGGTAGCACAGATACGCAGTATTTT.